Below, one TCR beta chain is given with its context. Germline V gene lookup returns CDR1 WNHNN and CDR2 SYGVQD (reference sequence). The CDR3 length is 16 residues. Trimming removed 8 bases from V and 3 bases from J, with 21 bases in between. How the authors handled the data: Reference gene primers were amplified, and this amplification served to estimate nucleated cell counts. Sequenced by immunoSEQ multiplex PCR; TCRdb stores in-frame clones only, minus some. V and J calls and clone size follow that table, whereas D and trimming were derived from the DNA. Altogether 110,000 or so clones are present, around 85% being singletons, with the ten largest covering around 13%. These data are taken from a study of blood T cell repertoires in COVID-19. About the study: Collection of acute and convalescent COVID-19 samples took place in the United States, Italy and Spain. In each case, the material was cDNA or gDNA derived from T cells, B-cell-depleted T cells, or PBMCs.

The gene calls are TRBV10-1 and TRBJ2-3; maybe TRBD2 (7 bases). The sequencing input was peripheral blood. This receptor was taken from a human donor in a cohort sampled during active COVID-19. The CDR3 region is CASPGEGGGRTDTQYF. Here the CDR3 DNA reads TGCGCCAGCCCGGGAGAGGGGGGGGGCAGGACAGATACGCAGTATTTT.